This T cell receptor (beta chain) was recovered during a study of graft-versus-host responses after intestinal transplantation. This clone was recorded a few times. The target antigen is unknown. TCRdb's copy holds only in-frame clones and misses some; the assay was immunoSEQ multiplex PCR. The sample lists tens of thousands of clones; almost 85% were seen once. This CDR3 is 10 amino acids long. The germline V gene encodes CDR1 SNHLY and CDR2 FYNNEI. Trimming shortened V by 4 bases and J by 8 bases, and 6 bases separated the two germline ends. Study-level findings and limits: Clonal ratios of graft-versus-host to host-versus-graft in allografts were high for patients exhibiting graft-donor T cell macrochimerism.

The chain employs TRBV2 and TRBJ2-7; no clear D. This receptor was identified in a human donor who was the organ donor for an intestinal transplant. Sequenced here: unstimulated CD8+ T cells sorted from spleen or lymph node cells, sampled before transplant. CDR3 sequence reads: CASSAGQQYF. CDR3 in DNA: TGTGCCAGCAGTGCGGGTCAGCAGTACTTC.